The 10 T cell receptor gamma chains below come from one sample, sequenced in a study of gamma-delta T cells after stem cell transplantation. TCRdb reprocessed the RT-PCR reads using CATT. Among 380 or so gamma-chain clones listed, 4% to 5% were seen once. The sequenced material came from gamma-delta T cells. The receptors derive from a human donor. It is not recorded whose cells these are; they may come from a transplant donor.

On this clone: The protein recorded in TCRdb matches a much larger clone and deviates from this DNA's translation at residue 9, suggesting a read error; the protein here is obtained by translating the DNA. The rearrangement uses TRGV9 and TRGJP. This CDR3 contains 17 residues. Germline assignment: CDR1 GITISATS and CDR2 ISYDGTV (reference sequence). The CDR3 nucleotides are TGTGCCTTGTGGGAGGTGCCTCAAGGGTTGGGCAAAAAAATCAAGGTATTT. Its protein is CALWEVPQGLGKKIKVF.

Points on this clone: The protein recorded in TCRdb matches a much larger clone and deviates from this DNA's translation at residue 14, suggesting a read error; the protein here is obtained by translating the DNA. The chain recombines TRGV9 with TRGJP. CDR1 is GITISATS and CDR2 is ISYDGTV in the germline V gene (reference sequence). This CDR3 is built from 16 residues. This chain's CDR3 is CALWEVQELGKKIRVF. In DNA, the CDR3 is TGTGCCTTGTGGGAGGTGCAAGAGTTGGGCAAAAAAATCAGGGTATTT.

This clone was seen a few times. The TCRdb record carries a much larger clone's protein, which differs from this DNA's translation at residue 3; a read error is the likely cause, and the protein listed here is the DNA translation. This CDR3 is CASWDSQELGKKIKVF. CDR3 in DNA: TGTGCCTCGTGGGACTCTCAAGAGTTGGGCAAAAAAATCAAGGTATTT. The gene calls are TRGV9 and TRGJP. CDR3 length: 16 amino acids. CDR1 and CDR2 (germline): GITISATS, ISYDGTV (reference sequence).

Relative to its sample, this clone is medium-sized. Possible read error: a much larger clone is one base away. Other DNA sequences within the sample encode an identical CDR3. The rearrangement uses TRGV9 and TRGJP. This CDR3 region has 16 residues. The germline gives CDR1 GITISATS, CDR2 ISYDGTV (reference sequence). The V and J ends lost 0 bases and 10 bases, in that order; junction bases with no gene match: 6. The CDR3 nucleotides are TGTGCCTTGTGGGAGGTGCAACAATTGGGCAAAAAAATCAAGGTATTT. Amino acid sequence: CALWEVQQLGKKIKVF.

This clone was picked up a small number of times. Only one base separates this from a far larger clonotype, so it likely reflects a read error. The same CDR3 arises from other DNA sequences in this sample as well. The chain links TRGV2 to TRGJ1 or TRGJ2. Losses at the gene ends were 4 bases for V and 4 bases for J; bases not matched to a gene: 7. The CDR3 is 13 amino acids. Germline-derived CDR1 and CDR2 are EGSNGY and YDSYNSKV. This chain's CDR3 is CATWDGPYYKKLF. In DNA, the CDR3 is TGTGCCACCTGGGATGGGCCCTATTATAAGAAACTCTTT.

This clone came up once. A read error likely explains this, since a far larger clone differs by one base. The chain recombines TRGV9 with TRGJP. The J call could be wrong; TRGJP1 is a better fit for the DNA end. From germline, CDR1 is GITISATS and CDR2 ISYDGTV (reference sequence). This CDR3 region has 22 residues. DNA of the CDR3: TGTGCCTTGTGGGAGGTGCAAGGGGTGCAACGGAGCCGGGAGTTGGGCAAAAAAATCAAGATATTT. It codes for CALWEVQGVQRSRELGKKIKIF.

Comment on this clone: TCRdb's protein for this DNA is that of a much larger clone and differs from the translation at residue 2, likely a read error; the protein shown is the DNA translation. This CDR3 reads CTLWEVLGELGKKIKVF. CDR3 DNA: TGTACCTTGTGGGAGGTGCTGGGCGAGTTGGGCAAAAAAATCAAGGTATTT. The gene calls are TRGV9 and TRGJP. The CDR3 runs 17 residues. Germline CDR1 is GITISATS and CDR2 is ISYDGTV (reference sequence).

This clone showed up just a few times. With a far larger clone one base away, a read error is the likely cause. Other DNA sequences of this sample code for an identical CDR3. The rearrangement uses TRGV9 and TRGJP. The germline CDR1 and CDR2 sequences are GITISATS and ISYDGTV (reference sequence). Trimming at V came to 0 bases and at J to 7 bases, leaving 12 bases not matched to a gene. The CDR3 spans 19 residues. CDR3 sequence (DNA): TGTGCCTTGTGGGAGGTGCAGGAGGGTTGGGAGTTGGGCAAAAAAATCAAGGTATTT. Translated, it gives CALWEVQEGWELGKKIKVF.

Regarding this clone: Since a far larger clone is one base different, this is likely a read error. Other DNA sequences of this sample code for an identical CDR3. The chain recombines TRGV9 with TRGJP. The germline gives CDR1 GITISATS, CDR2 ISYDGTV (reference sequence). This CDR3 is built from 17 residues. CDR3 loop: CALWEVPQELGKKIKVF. CDR3 DNA: TGCGCCTTGTGGGAGGTGCCTCAAGAGTTGGGCAAAAAAATCAAGGTATTT.

This clone has a handful of counts. A far more abundant clone sits one base away, making this likely a read error. Distinct nucleotide sequences in the sample also encode this CDR3. This rearrangement joins TRGV9 to TRGJ1 or TRGJ2. CDR3 size: 13 residues. In germline, CDR1 is GITISATS, CDR2 ISYDGTV (reference sequence). The CDR3 sequence: CALWETNYYKKLF. The CDR3 nucleotides are TGTGCCTTGTGGGAGACGAATTATTATAAGAAGCTCTTT.